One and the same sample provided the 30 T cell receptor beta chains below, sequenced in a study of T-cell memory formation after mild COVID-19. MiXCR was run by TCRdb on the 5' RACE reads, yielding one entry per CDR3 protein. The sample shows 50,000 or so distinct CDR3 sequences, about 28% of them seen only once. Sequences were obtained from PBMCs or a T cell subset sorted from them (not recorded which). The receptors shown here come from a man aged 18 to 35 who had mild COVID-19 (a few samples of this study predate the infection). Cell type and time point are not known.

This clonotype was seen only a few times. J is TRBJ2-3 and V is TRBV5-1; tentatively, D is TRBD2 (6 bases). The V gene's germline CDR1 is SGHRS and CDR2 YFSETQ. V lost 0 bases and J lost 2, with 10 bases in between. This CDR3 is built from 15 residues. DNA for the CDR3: TGCGCCAGCAGCTTGGGGGACTTCCTCACAGATACGCAGTATTTT. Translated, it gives CASSLGDFLTDTQYF.

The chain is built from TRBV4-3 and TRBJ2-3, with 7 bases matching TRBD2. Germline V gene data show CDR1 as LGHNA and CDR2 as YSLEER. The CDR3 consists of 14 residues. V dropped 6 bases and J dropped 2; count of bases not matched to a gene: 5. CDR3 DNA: TGCGCCAGCAGTTACCTAGCGGCCACAGATACGCAGTATTTT. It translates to CASSYLAATDTQYF.

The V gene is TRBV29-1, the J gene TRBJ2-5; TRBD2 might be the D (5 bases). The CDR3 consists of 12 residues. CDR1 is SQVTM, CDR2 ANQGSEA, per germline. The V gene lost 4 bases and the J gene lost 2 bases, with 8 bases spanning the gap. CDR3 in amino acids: CSVVTSQETQYF. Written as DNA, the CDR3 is TGCAGCGTTGTAACTAGTCAAGAGACCCAGTACTTC.

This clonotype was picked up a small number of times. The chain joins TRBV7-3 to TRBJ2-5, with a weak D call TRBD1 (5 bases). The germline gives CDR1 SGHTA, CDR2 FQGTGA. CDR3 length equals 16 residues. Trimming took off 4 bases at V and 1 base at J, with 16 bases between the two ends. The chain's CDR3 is CASSSRGSLGQETQYF. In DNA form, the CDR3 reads TGTGCCAGCAGCTCAAGGGGCAGTCTAGGCCAAGAGACCCAGTACTTC.

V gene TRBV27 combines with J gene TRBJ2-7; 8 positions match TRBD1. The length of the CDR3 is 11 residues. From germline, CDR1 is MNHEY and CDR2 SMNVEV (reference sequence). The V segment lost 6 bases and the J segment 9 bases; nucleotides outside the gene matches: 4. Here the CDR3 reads CASSPGGWQYF. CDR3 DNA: TGTGCCAGCAGCCCAGGGGGCTGGCAGTACTTC.

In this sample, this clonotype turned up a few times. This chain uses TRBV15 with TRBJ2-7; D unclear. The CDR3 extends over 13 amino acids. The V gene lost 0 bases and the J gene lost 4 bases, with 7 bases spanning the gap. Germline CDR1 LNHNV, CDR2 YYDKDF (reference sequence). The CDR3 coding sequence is TGTGCCACCAGCAGAGAAGCCGATTACGAGCAGTACTTC. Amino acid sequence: CATSREADYEQYF.

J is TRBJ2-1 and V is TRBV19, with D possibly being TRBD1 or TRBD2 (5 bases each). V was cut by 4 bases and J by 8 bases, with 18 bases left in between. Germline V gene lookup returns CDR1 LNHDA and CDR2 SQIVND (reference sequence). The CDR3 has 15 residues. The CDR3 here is CASSTGAWGLDEQFF. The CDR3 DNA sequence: TGTGCCAGTAGTACGGGCGCGTGGGGGTTGGATGAGCAGTTCTTC.

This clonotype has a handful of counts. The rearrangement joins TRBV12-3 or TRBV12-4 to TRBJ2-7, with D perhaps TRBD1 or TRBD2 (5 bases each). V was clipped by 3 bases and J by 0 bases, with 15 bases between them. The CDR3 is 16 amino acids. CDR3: CASSFRGDRYSYEQYF. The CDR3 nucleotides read TGTGCCAGCAGTTTTAGAGGGGACCGATACTCCTACGAGCAGTACTTC.

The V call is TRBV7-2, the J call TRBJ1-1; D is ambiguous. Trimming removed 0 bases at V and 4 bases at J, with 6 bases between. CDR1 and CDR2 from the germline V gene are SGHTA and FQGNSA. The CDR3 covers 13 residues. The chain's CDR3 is CASSLARVTEAFF. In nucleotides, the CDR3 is TGTGCCAGCAGCTTAGCAAGGGTCACTGAAGCTTTCTTT. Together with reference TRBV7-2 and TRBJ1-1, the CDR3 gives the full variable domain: GAGVSQSPSNKVTEKGKDVELRCDPISGHTALYWYRQSLGQGLEFLIYFQGNSAPDKSGLPSDRFSAERTGGSVSTLTIQRTQQEDSAVYLCASSLARVTEAFFGQGTRLTVV.

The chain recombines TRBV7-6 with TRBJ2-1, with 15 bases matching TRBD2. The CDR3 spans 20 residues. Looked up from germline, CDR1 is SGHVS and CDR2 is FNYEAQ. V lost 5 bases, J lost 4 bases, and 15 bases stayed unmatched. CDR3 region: CASSPPGLAGGLAPYNEQFF. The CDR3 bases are TGTGCCAGCAGCCCCCCGGGACTAGCGGGGGGACTTGCCCCTTACAATGAGCAGTTCTTC.

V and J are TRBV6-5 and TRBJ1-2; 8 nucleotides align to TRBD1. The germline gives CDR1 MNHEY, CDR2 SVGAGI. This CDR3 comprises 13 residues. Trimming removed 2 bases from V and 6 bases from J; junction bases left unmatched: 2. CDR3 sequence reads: CASSYGTGNGYTF. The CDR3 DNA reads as TGTGCCAGCAGTTACGGGACAGGCAATGGCTACACCTTC.

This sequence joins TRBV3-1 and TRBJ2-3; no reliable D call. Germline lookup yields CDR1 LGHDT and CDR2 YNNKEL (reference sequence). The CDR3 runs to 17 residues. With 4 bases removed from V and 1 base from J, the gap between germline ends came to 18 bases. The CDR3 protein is CASSPADPLDGTDTQYF. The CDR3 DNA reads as TGTGCCAGCAGCCCTGCTGATCCGCTCGATGGCACAGATACGCAGTATTTT.

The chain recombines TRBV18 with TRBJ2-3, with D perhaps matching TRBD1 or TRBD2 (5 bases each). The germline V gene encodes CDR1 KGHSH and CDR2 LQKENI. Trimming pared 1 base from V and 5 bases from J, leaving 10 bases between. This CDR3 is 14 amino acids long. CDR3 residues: CASSPRRDEDTQYF. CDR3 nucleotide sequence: TGTGCCAGCTCACCACGCCGGGACGAAGATACGCAGTATTTT.

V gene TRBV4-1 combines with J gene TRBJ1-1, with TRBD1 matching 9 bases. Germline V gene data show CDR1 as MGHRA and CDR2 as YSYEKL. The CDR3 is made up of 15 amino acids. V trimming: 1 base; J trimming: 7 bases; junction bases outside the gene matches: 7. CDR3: CASSQAPGQGDEAFF. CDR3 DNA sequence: TGCGCCAGCAGCCAAGCACCGGGACAGGGAGATGAAGCTTTCTTT.

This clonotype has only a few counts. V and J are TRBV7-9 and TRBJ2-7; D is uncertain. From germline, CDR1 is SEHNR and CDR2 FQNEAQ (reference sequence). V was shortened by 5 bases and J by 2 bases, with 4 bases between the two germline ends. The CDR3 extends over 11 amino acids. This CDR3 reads CASSRTYEQYV. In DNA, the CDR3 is TGTGCCAGCAGCCGTACCTACGAGCAGTACGTC.

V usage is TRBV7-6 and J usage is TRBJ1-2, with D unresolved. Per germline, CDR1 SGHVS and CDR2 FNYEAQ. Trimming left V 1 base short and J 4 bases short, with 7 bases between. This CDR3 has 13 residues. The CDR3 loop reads CASSLDSIYGYTF. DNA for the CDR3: TGTGCCAGCAGCTTAGACAGTATCTATGGCTACACCTTC.

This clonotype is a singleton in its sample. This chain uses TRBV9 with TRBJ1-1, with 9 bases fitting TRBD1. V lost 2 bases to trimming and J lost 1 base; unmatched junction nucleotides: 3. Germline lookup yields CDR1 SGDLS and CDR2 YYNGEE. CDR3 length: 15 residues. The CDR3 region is CASSVLTGGNTEAFF. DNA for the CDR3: TGTGCCAGCAGCGTTCTGACAGGGGGGAACACTGAAGCTTTCTTT.

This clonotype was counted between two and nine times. CDR3 nucleotides: TGCAGTGCTAGGGCCGCGGAACAGAGGAATGAGCAGTTCTTC. This translates into CSARAAEQRNEQFF. This chain connects TRBV20-1 to TRBJ2-1; D is undetermined. The CDR3 loop spans 14 amino acids. Germline V lookup: CDR1 DFQATT, CDR2 SNEGSKA (reference sequence). V lost 3 bases to trimming and J lost 7 bases, with 16 bases between them.

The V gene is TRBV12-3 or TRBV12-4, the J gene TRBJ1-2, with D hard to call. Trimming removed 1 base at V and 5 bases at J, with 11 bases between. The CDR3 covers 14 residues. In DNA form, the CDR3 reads TGTGCCAGCAGTTTAGGTTCGGACCGTTATGGCTACACCTTC. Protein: CASSLGSDRYGYTF.

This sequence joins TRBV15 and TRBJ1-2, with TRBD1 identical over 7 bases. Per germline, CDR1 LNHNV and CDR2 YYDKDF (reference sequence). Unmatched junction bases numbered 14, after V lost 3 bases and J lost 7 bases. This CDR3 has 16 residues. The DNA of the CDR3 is TGTGCCACCAGCAGGGACTCGACAGGGTGGGACCCTGGCTACACCTTC. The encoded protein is CATSRDSTGWDPGYTF. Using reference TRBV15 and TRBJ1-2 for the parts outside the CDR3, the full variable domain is DAMVIQNPRYQVTQFGKPVTLSCSQTLNHNVMYWYQQKSSQAPKLLFHYYDKDFNNEADTPDNFQSRRPNTSFCFLDIRSPGLGDTAMYLCATSRDSTGWDPGYTFGSGTRLTVV.

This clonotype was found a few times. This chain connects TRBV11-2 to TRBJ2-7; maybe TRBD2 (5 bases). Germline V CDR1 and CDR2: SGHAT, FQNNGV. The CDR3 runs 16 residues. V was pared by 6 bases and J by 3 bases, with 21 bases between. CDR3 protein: CASRNLRGLTGYEQYF. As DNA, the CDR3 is TGTGCCAGCAGGAATCTCAGAGGACTGACTGGCTACGAGCAGTACTTC.

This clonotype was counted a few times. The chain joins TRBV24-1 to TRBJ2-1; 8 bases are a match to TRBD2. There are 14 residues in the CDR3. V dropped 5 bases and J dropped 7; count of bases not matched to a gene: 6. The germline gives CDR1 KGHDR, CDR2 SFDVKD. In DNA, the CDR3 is TGTGCCACCAGTGGCGGGGGGTATAGGAATGAGCAGTTCTTC. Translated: CATSGGGYRNEQFF.

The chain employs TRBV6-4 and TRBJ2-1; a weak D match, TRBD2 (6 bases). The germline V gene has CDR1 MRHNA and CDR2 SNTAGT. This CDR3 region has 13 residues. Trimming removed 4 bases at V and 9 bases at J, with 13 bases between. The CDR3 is CASSGPGDSEQFF. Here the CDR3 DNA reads TGTGCCAGCAGTGGACCGGGGGATTCTGAGCAGTTCTTC.

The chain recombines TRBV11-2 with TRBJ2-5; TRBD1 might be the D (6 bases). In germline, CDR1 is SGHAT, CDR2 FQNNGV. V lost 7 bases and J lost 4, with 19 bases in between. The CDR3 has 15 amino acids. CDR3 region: CASNFTSGARETQYF. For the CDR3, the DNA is TGTGCCAGCAACTTCACGTCAGGGGCCCGAGAGACCCAGTACTTC.

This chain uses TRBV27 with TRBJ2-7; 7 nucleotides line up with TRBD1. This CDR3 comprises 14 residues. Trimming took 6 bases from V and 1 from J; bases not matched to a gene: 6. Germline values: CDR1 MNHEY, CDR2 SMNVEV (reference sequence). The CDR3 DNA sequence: TGTGCCAGCAGCCCCGGGACAGCTTCCTACGAGCAGTACGTC. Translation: CASSPGTASYEQYV.

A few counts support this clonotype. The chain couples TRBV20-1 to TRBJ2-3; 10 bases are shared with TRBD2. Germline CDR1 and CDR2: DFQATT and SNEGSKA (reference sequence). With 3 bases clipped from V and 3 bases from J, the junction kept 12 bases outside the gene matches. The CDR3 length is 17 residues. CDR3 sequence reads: CSASSGGTLEVTDTQYF. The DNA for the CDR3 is TGCAGTGCTAGTAGCGGGGGGACCCTCGAGGTTACAGATACGCAGTATTTT.

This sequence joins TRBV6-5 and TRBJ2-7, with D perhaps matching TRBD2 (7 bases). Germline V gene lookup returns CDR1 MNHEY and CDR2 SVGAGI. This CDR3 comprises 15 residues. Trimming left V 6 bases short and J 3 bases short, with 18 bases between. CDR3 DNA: TGTGCCAGCAGCTTGAGGACAGCGGGGATCTACGAGCAGTACTTC. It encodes CASSLRTAGIYEQYF.

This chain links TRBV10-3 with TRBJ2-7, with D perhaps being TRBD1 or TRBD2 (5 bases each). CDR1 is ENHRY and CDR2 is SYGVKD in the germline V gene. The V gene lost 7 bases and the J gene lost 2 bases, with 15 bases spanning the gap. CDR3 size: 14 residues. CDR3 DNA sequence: TGTGCCATCATGGGGGACGGACCAGCCTACGAGCAGTACGTC. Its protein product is CAIMGDGPAYEQYV.

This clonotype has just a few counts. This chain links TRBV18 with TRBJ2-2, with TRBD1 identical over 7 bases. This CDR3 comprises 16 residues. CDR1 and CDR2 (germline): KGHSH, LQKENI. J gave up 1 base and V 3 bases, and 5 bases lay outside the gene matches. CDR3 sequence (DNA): TGTGCCAGCTCACCCTCTCAGGGGGTGAACACCGGGGAGCTGTTTTTT. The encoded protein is CASSPSQGVNTGELFF.

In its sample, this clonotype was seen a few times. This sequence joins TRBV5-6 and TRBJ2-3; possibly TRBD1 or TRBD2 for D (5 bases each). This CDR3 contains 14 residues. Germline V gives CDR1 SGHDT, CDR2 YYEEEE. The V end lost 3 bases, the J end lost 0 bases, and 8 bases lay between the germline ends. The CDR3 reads CASSWGISTDTQYF. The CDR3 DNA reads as TGTGCCAGCAGCTGGGGGATCAGCACAGATACGCAGTATTTT.